This T cell receptor (beta chain) was recovered during a study of blood T cell repertoires in COVID-19. Whole-study context: PBMCs, B-cell-depleted T cells, or T cells were the source of the cDNA or gDNA that made up the material.

The V end was cut by 2 bases, the J end by 9 bases, with 13 bases between. Germline assignment: CDR1 SEHNR and CDR2 FQNEAQ (reference sequence). This CDR3 contains 13 residues. Per the study methods: Quantification of nucleated cells was approximated via reference gene primer amplification. TCRdb's table, derived via immunoSEQ multiplex PCR, lists solely in-frame clones and lacks some. V, J and clone size are those of that table, while D and trimming were read from the DNA. The table shows 180,000 or so clones, with 70% to 80% occurring only once. The clonotype comes from a man aged 50-59 years who had recovered from COVID-19. Specimen: peripheral blood. J is TRBJ1-2 and V is TRBV7-9, with D hard to call. CDR3 bases: TGTGCCAGCAGCTTATCTAGCCAGTATCGCTACACCTTC. This translates into CASSLSSQYRYTF.